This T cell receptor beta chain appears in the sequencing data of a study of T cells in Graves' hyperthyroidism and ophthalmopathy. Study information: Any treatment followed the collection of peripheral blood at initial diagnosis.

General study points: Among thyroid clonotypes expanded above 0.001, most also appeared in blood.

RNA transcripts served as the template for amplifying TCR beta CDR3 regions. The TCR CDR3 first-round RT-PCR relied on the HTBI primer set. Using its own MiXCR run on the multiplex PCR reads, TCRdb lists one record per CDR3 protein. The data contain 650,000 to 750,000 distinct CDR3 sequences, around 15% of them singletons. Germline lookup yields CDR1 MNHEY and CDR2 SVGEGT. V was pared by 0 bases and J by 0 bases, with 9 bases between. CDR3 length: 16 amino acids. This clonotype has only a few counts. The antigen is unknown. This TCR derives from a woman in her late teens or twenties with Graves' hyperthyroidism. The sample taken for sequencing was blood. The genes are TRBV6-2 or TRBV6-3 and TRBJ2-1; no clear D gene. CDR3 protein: CASSYSGSSSYNEQFF. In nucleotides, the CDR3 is TGTGCCAGCAGTTACTCTGGCAGCAGCTCCTACAATGAGCAGTTCTTC.